This TCR beta chain derives from a study of cytomegalovirus exposure and HLA in healthy donors. This clone showed up just a few times. Its antigen remains unidentified. Study-level findings and limits: Per a prior analysis, the majority of TCR beta V segments were productive roughly 90% or roughly 30% of the time. The authors later found most CMV-associated TCR beta chains appeared HLA-restricted. A later analysis linked a missense DCLRE1C variant to TCR beta V- and J-gene trimming.

The germline CDR1 and CDR2 sequences are MNHEY and SVGAGI. The CDR3 totals 13 residues. Trimming shortened V by 6 bases and J by 4 bases, and 11 bases separated the two germline ends. PCR used 60 Vbeta primers and 13 Jbeta primers. Here immunoSEQ multiplex PCR was the method, and the copy in TCRdb shows in-frame clones only, minus some. The table shows about 150,000 clones, with roughly 79% occurring only once. The rearrangement uses TRBV6-5 and TRBJ2-3, with D uncertain. The sample was PBMCs. This TCR came from a young woman in good health and CMV-seronegative. This CDR3 reads CASRRLPPDTQYF. CDR3 bases: TGTGCCAGCAGGAGACTCCCTCCAGATACGCAGTATTTT.